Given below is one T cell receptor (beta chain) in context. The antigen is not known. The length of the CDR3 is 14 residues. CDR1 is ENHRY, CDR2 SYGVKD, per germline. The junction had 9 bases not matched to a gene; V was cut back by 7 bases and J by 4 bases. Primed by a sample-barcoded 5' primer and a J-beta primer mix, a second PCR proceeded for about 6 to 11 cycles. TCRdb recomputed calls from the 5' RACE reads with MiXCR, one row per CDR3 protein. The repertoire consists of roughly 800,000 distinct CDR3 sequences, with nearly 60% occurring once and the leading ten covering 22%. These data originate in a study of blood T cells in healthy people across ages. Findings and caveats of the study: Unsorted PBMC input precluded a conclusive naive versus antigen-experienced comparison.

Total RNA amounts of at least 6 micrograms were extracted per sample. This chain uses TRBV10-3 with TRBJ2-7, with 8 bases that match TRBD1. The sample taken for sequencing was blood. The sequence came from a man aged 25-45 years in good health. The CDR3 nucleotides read TGTGCCATCAAGGAGGACAGGGACCTTTACGAGCAGTACTTC. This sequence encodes CAIKEDRDLYEQYF.